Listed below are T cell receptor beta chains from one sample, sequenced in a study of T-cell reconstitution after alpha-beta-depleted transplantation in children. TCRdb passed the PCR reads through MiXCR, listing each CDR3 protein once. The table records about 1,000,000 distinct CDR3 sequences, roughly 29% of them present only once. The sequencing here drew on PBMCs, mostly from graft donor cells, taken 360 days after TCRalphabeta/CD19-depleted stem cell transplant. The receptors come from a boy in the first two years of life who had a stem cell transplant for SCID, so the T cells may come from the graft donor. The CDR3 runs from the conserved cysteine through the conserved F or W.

CASRLDRGKNEQFF,TRBV6-1,TRBJ2-1
CASSQVAHNEQFF,TRBV4-1,TRBJ2-1
CSARDYGPPPPGANVLTF,TRBV20-1,TRBJ2-6
CASSPGTGYGGNEQFF,TRBV4-2,TRBJ2-1
CSVVFEKVLPRGDTQYF,TRBV29-1,TRBJ2-3
CASSFSPRVTEAFF,TRBV7-9,TRBJ1-1
CASSSLWLQETQYF,TRBV11-2,TRBJ2-5
CASSYSGPSYEQYF,TRBV6-2/TRBV6-3,TRBJ2-7
CASSQVPYLGQNIQYF,TRBV3-1,TRBJ2-4
CASSLIGGDEQFF,TRBV5-1,TRBJ2-1
CAARTAKVSNQPQHF,TRBV10-3,TRBJ1-5
CASSSTGVHYYEQYF,TRBV12-3/TRBV12-4,TRBJ2-7
CASSLAWRGVQETQYF,TRBV5-1,TRBJ2-5
CASSRQGVWADTQYF,TRBV28,TRBJ2-3
CATSRDQFGGVAETQYF,TRBV15,TRBJ2-5
CASSQERAGKPFIYNSPLHF,TRBV4-3,TRBJ1-6
CASSYQGRSNTEAFF,TRBV6-5,TRBJ1-1
CASSQGLAGLDTQYF,TRBV4-2,TRBJ2-3
CSARGGQEAFF,TRBV20-1,TRBJ1-1
CSGGTGTYTEAFF,TRBV29-1,TRBJ1-1
CASSPHQVNTEAFF,TRBV27,TRBJ1-1
CASSPTSAGHGELFF,TRBV5-1,TRBJ2-2
CASSHGGGATDTQYF,TRBV4-1,TRBJ2-3
CASSYARGGFSNTEAFF,TRBV6-5,TRBJ1-1
CSAGSEGTLYEQYF,TRBV20-1,TRBJ2-7
CASSLDVRASNSPLHF,TRBV7-2,TRBJ1-6
CASSESAGPGPDTQYF,TRBV10-1,TRBJ2-3
CASRAGTEDTEAFF,TRBV12-3/TRBV12-4,TRBJ1-1
CSGEQGGGTEAFF,TRBV29-1,TRBJ1-1
CASKDRTYNEQFF,TRBV12-3/TRBV12-4,TRBJ2-1
CSVGRETDTQYF,TRBV29-1,TRBJ2-3
CASSQEELETQYF,TRBV4-1,TRBJ2-5
CASSSGLWDRNDGYTF,TRBV7-2,TRBJ1-2
CASSGHPGVYEQYF,TRBV12-3/TRBV12-4,TRBJ2-7
CASSLVPYGNTEAFF,TRBV5-1,TRBJ1-1
CSTFPLLGPGEQYF,TRBV20-1,TRBJ2-7
CASSQGWTFTDTQYF,TRBV4-2,TRBJ2-3
CSAKAPNTGELFF,TRBV20-1,TRBJ2-2
CASRTVAGVVDTQYF,TRBV6-1,TRBJ2-3
CSVDGQTYNEQFF,TRBV29-1,TRBJ2-1